This T cell receptor (beta chain) was documented in a study of vaccination and CD4 T cells after COVID-19. For the study at large: Control wells got either CEFX epitopes, HIV-1 Nef peptides, or no peptide at all. Study-level findings and limits: Apart from involving relatively few convalescent patients, the work omitted early post-infection timepoints.

CDR3 length: 14 amino acids. From germline, CDR1 is SGDLS and CDR2 YYNGEE. V dropped 6 bases and J dropped 4 bases, with 15 bases sitting between them. Regarding treatment: approximately nine-day PBMC culture with coronavirus spike peptide pools or control peptides (ViraFEST assay). It was with approximately 9.2 IU/ml IL-2 and 8 to 10 ug/ml peptide pools that 2.2 million or so PBMCs per well were cultured. CD4+ T cells were isolated by negative selection after 10 days of culture. Sequence data for DNA of cultured CD4+ T cells were generated by the Oncomine TCR Beta short-read assay. MiXCR, applied by TCRdb to the PCR reads, yields one record per CDR3 protein. The sample has some 9,500 distinct CDR3 sequences, approximately 67% seen once; the top ten hold approximately 9%. With respect to this clonotype: Its cognate antigen is unknown.

The chain combines TRBV9 with TRBJ2-3, with D maybe TRBD2 (6 bases). The source material was CD4+ T cells from blood, cultured in vitro, sampled before SARS-CoV-2 vaccination. The receptor was derived from a human donor who had recovered from COVID-19. The CDR3 reads CASTVGLAADTQYF. The CDR3 DNA follows: TGTGCCAGCACTGTGGGACTGGCTGCAGATACGCAGTATTTT. The full variable domain, completed using reference TRBV9 and TRBJ2-3, is DSGVTQTPKHLITATGQRVTLRCSPRSGDLSVYWYQQSLDQGLQFLIQYYNGEERAKGNILERFSAQQFPDLHSELNLSSLELGDSALYFCASTVGLAADTQYFGPGTRLTVL.